What follows are 14 T cell receptor beta chains derived from one specimen sequenced in a study of cytomegalovirus exposure and HLA in healthy donors. It was with 60 Vbeta and 13 Jbeta primers that the PCR ran. TCRdb's copy holds only in-frame clones and misses some; the assay was immunoSEQ multiplex PCR. The repertoire holds approximately 120,000 clones, with roughly four fifths as singletons. Material: PBMCs. Every receptor here comes from a woman aged 45-59 years in good health and CMV-seropositive.

CDR3 residues: CARRGGSTNSGANVLTF. DNA of the CDR3: TGCGCCAGGAGAGGGGGCTCGACCAACTCTGGGGCCAACGTCCTGACTTTC. This rearrangement joins TRBV5-1 to TRBJ2-6, with 7 bases lining up with TRBD1. The length of the CDR3 is 17 residues. The ends lost 8 bases at V and 0 bases at J; junction bases unmatched: 11. Germline lookup yields CDR1 SGHRS and CDR2 YFSETQ.

V is TRBV4-3 and J is TRBJ1-5, with 9 bases that match TRBD1. This CDR3 has 16 residues. The germline V gene has CDR1 LGHNA and CDR2 YSLEER. Trimming cost V 1 base and J 1 base; bases outside gene matches: 2. In DNA form, the CDR3 reads TGCGCCAGCAGCCAAGGGACAGGGGCGAGCAATCAGCCCCAGCATTTT. This gives the protein CASSQGTGASNQPQHF.

The gene calls are TRBV10-3 and TRBJ1-4; 9 nucleotides agree with TRBD1. The germline V gene has CDR1 ENHRY and CDR2 SYGVKD. Trimming cost V 6 bases and J 0 bases; bases outside gene matches: 8. CDR3 size: 17 residues. CDR3 protein: CAISGDRAYATNEKLFF. In DNA form, the CDR3 reads TGTGCCATCAGCGGGGACAGGGCGTATGCAACTAATGAAAAACTGTTTTTT.

The J gene is TRBJ2-7, the V gene TRBV5-4; 7 bases agree with TRBD1. In germline, CDR1 is SGHNT, CDR2 YYREEE (reference sequence). V shed 4 bases and J 5 bases; nucleotides not matched to a gene: 6. This CDR3 has 13 residues. CDR3 protein: CASSPGQSHEQYF. CDR3 bases: TGTGCCAGCAGCCCGGGACAGAGTCACGAGCAGTACTTC.

The J gene is TRBJ2-2, the V gene TRBV5-6; TRBD1 might be the D (5 bases). Germline values: CDR1 SGHDT, CDR2 YYEEEE. There are 16 residues in the CDR3. Trimming cost V 4 bases and J 8 bases, with 21 bases left between them. The CDR3 nucleotides are TGTGCCAGCAGCAGCCTGGCAGGGTATCTCCCAGGGGAGCTGTTTTTT. This encodes CASSSLAGYLPGELFF.

This clone was seen more than once but under ten times. The chain joins TRBV5-1 to TRBJ1-3, with unresolved D. Germline V CDR1 and CDR2: SGHRS, YFSETQ. Trimming pared 0 bases from V and 2 bases from J, leaving 9 bases between. This CDR3 has 15 amino acids. The CDR3 DNA reads TGCGCCAGCAGCTTGGACCCGGGGACTGGAAACACCATATATTTT. This encodes CASSLDPGTGNTIYF.

This clone has more than one count but fewer than ten. The rearrangement uses TRBV6-5 and TRBJ2-7, with TRBD2 matching 9 bases. This CDR3 contains 14 residues. The germline CDR1 and CDR2 sequences are MNHEY and SVGAGI. The junction had 7 bases not matched to a gene; V was cut back by 3 bases and J by 7 bases. Here the CDR3 DNA reads TGTGCCAGCAGTTATAGCGGGGGATCGGGGGAGCAGTACTTC. It encodes CASSYSGGSGEQYF.

This chain joins TRBV13 and TRBJ1-4, with 8 bases identical to TRBD1. J gave up 3 bases and V 5 bases, and 5 bases lay outside the gene matches. Germline values: CDR1 PRHDT, CDR2 FYEKMQ (reference sequence). CDR3 length: 15 residues. This chain's CDR3 is CASSPRTGPNEKLFF. The CDR3 DNA is TGTGCCAGCAGCCCAAGGACAGGGCCTAATGAAAAACTGTTTTTT. The full variable domain, its missing parts supplied by reference TRBV13 and TRBJ1-4, is AAGVIQSPRHLIKEKRETATLKCYPIPRHDTVYWYQQGPGQDPQFLISFYEKMQSDKGSIPDRFSAQQFSDYHSELNMSSLELGDSALYFCASSPRTGPNEKLFFGSGTQLSVL.

CDR3 nucleotide sequence: TGCGCCAGCAGCTCCGGGACACGCTCCTACAATGAGCAGTTCTTC. Protein sequence: CASSSGTRSYNEQFF. The V call is TRBV5-1, the J call TRBJ2-1; a possible D gene is TRBD1 (6 bases). The germline CDR1 and CDR2 sequences are SGHRS and YFSETQ. This CDR3 region has 15 residues. V lost 3 bases, J lost 0 bases, and 10 bases lay in between.

Only one count was recorded for this clone. V is TRBV4-2 and J is TRBJ2-7; D unresolved. Germline-derived CDR1 and CDR2 are LGHNA and YNFKEQ. The CDR3 spans 16 residues. V dropped 1 base and J dropped 4 bases, with 17 bases sitting between them. In DNA, the CDR3 is TGTGCCAGCAGCCAAGTCATCAGAGCAGGATGGTACGAGCAGTACTTC. The encoded protein is CASSQVIRAGWYEQYF.

CDR3 loop: CASSIDQGYTEAFF. CDR3 DNA: TGTGCCAGTAGTATAGATCAGGGCTACACTGAAGCTTTCTTT. The V gene is TRBV19, the J gene TRBJ1-1; TRBD1 is a possible D gene (5 bases). Trimming pared 0 bases from V and 3 bases from J, leaving 8 bases between. Looked up from germline, CDR1 is LNHDA and CDR2 is SQIVND (reference sequence). The CDR3 length is 14 residues.

The chain carries TRBV7-9 and TRBJ2-5, with 8 bases that match TRBD2. Germline V gives CDR1 SEHNR, CDR2 FQNEAQ (reference sequence). The J segment lost 5 bases and the V segment lost 0 bases, leaving 8 bases of the junction unmatched. This CDR3 comprises 16 residues. CDR3 sequence (DNA): TGTGCCAGCAGCTTAGCCTTGCGGGGGGTTAGCGAGACCCAGTACTTC. It translates to CASSLALRGVSETQYF.

The chain is built from TRBV4-3 and TRBJ1-2, with unresolved D. Between the trimmed V and J ends, which lost 0 bases and 3 bases, there was a span of 11 bases. The CDR3 sequence is 15 residues long. Germline lookup yields CDR1 LGHNA and CDR2 YSLEER. The CDR3 sequence is CASSQDFGGHYGYTF. The DNA of the CDR3 is TGCGCCAGCAGCCAAGATTTTGGAGGTCACTATGGCTACACCTTC.

The chain employs TRBV19 and TRBJ2-1, with 9 bases fitting TRBD2. In germline, CDR1 is LNHDA, CDR2 SQIVND (reference sequence). The length of the CDR3 is 14 residues. Trimming at V came to 5 bases and at J to 7 bases, leaving 6 bases not matched to a gene. The DNA for the CDR3 is TGTGCCAGTAGTTCTAGCGGGACGTGGAATGAGCAGTTCTTC. The encoded protein is CASSSSGTWNEQFF.